Below are 16 T cell receptor beta chains sequenced from a single sample in a study of shared clonotypes between healthy human individuals. Assay: immunoSEQ multiplex PCR; the TCRdb copy retains only in-frame clones and omits some. The sample contains hundreds of thousands of clones, 72% of which appear only once. The sample was memory CD4+ T cells sorted from blood. Subset denoted: CD45RA-negative fraction. The receptors here all came from a woman aged 30 to 39 in good health.

This clone appeared a few times. This chain joins TRBV25-1 and TRBJ2-7, with D maybe TRBD2 (5 bases). V dropped 6 bases and J dropped 0 bases, with 15 bases sitting between them. This CDR3 spans 15 amino acids. Germline V gene sequence: CDR1 MGHDK, CDR2 SYGVNS. CDR3 in amino acids: CASRGGLTGSYEQYF. In nucleotides, the CDR3 is TGTGCCAGCAGGGGTGGACTTACGGGCTCCTACGAGCAGTACTTC.

The chain joins TRBV2 to TRBJ2-3; 11 bases match TRBD2. After removal of 8 bases from V and 6 bases from J, the junction contained 16 bases not matched to a gene. The CDR3 is 17 residues long. The germline gives CDR1 SNHLY, CDR2 FYNNEI. CDR3 sequence: CASSPALTSGTGDTQYF. DNA of the CDR3: TGTGCCAGCTCTCCGGCCTTGACTAGCGGGACCGGCGATACGCAGTATTTT.

The rearrangement uses TRBV5-1 and TRBJ2-6; D unclear. Germline assignment: CDR1 SGHRS and CDR2 YFSETQ. The CDR3 extends over 16 amino acids. Trimming took 0 bases from V and 2 from J, leaving 9 bases between them. The CDR3 nucleotides read TGCGCCAGCAGCTTGGACAGTAACGCTGGGGCCAACGTCCTGACTTTC. Encoded protein: CASSLDSNAGANVLTF.

The chain uses TRBV5-1 and TRBJ2-7; no clear D. In germline, CDR1 is SGHRS, CDR2 YFSETQ. This CDR3 is 14 amino acids long. V lost 6 bases, J lost 0 bases, and 13 bases lay in between. This chain's CDR3 is CASKPDPSSYEQYF. DNA for the CDR3: TGCGCCAGCAAACCCGACCCGAGCTCCTACGAGCAGTACTTC.

This sequence joins TRBV5-8 and TRBJ2-2, with 7 bases lining up with TRBD2. From germline, CDR1 is SGHTS and CDR2 YDEGEE. The V and J ends lost 2 bases and 4 bases, in that order; junction bases with no gene match: 5. The CDR3 covers 15 residues. CDR3 sequence reads: CASSLDRGVTGELFF. For the CDR3, the DNA is TGTGCCAGCAGCTTAGACCGGGGGGTCACCGGGGAGCTGTTTTTT.

About this clone: Other DNA sequences in the sample encode the same CDR3. The genes are TRBV19 and TRBJ2-6; no reliable D call. Trimming left V 2 bases short and J 1 base short, with 6 bases between. CDR1 is LNHDA and CDR2 is SQIVND in the germline V gene (reference sequence). The CDR3 length is 15 residues. As DNA, the CDR3 is TGTGCCAGTAGTATATGGTTATCTGGGGCCAACGTCCTGACTTTC. Protein sequence: CASSIWLSGANVLTF.

This chain uses TRBV6-6 with TRBJ1-6; a weak D match, TRBD1 (5 bases). V lost 5 bases and J lost 6, with 8 bases in between. The V gene's germline CDR1 is MNHNY and CDR2 SVGAGI (reference sequence). The CDR3 loop spans 13 amino acids. CDR3 in DNA: TGTGCCAGCAGTGTACAGGCTAATTCACCCCTCCACTTT. Translated, it gives CASSVQANSPLHF.

The chain links TRBV6-5 to TRBJ2-1; 13 bases align to TRBD2. The CDR3 consists of 15 residues. Trimming removed 6 bases from V and 6 bases from J; junction bases left unmatched: 5. Germline CDR1 MNHEY, CDR2 SVGAGI. CDR3 loop: CASRQTSGRFNEQFF. The CDR3, as DNA: TGTGCCAGCAGACAGACTAGCGGGAGGTTCAATGAGCAGTTCTTC.

This clone has more than one count but fewer than ten. V and J are TRBV4-1 and TRBJ2-5; 10 bases are shared with TRBD1. Germline V gene data show CDR1 as MGHRA and CDR2 as YSYEKL. This CDR3 has 16 amino acids. V gave up 2 bases and J gave up 2 bases; unmatched junction bases: 5. CDR3 region: CASSQPGTGEQETQYF. DNA for the CDR3: TGCGCCAGCAGCCAACCGGGGACAGGGGAGCAAGAGACCCAGTACTTC.

CDR3 sequence (DNA): TGTGCCAGTTCACCCCGTGGACAGAGCACTGAAGCTTTCTTT. Translated, it gives CASSPRGQSTEAFF. The V call is TRBV19, the J call TRBJ1-1, with TRBD1 as a possible D gene (6 bases). V lost 8 bases to trimming and J lost 4 bases, with 17 bases between them. This CDR3 spans 14 amino acids. Germline CDR1 LNHDA, CDR2 SQIVND (reference sequence).

This clone was observed a few times. The rearrangement joins TRBV15 to TRBJ2-1; possibly TRBD1 for D (5 bases). The CDR3 loop spans 12 amino acids. The germline gives CDR1 LNHNV, CDR2 YYDKDF (reference sequence). Deletions cut 5 bases from V and 6 bases from J, with 8 bases between. CDR3 region: CATSAQGNEQFF. Written as DNA, the CDR3 is TGTGCCACCAGCGCCCAGGGCAATGAGCAGTTCTTC.

The J gene is TRBJ2-7, the V gene TRBV28; weak D call: TRBD1 (5 bases). CDR1 is MDHEN, CDR2 SYDVKM, per germline. V was shortened by 2 bases and J by 3 bases, with 11 bases between the two germline ends. The CDR3 runs to 14 residues. The CDR3: CASSLRGYIYEQYF. For the CDR3, the DNA is TGTGCCAGCAGTTTAAGGGGCTACATCTACGAGCAGTACTTC.

The rearrangement joins TRBV4-2 to TRBJ2-7; 11 positions agree with TRBD1. This CDR3 region has 15 residues. Germline V gene lookup returns CDR1 LGHNA and CDR2 YNFKEQ. V shed 1 base and J 3 bases; nucleotides not matched to a gene: 2. CDR3 loop: CASSQAGTGGYEQYF. The CDR3 coding sequence is TGTGCCAGCAGCCAAGCCGGGACAGGGGGCTACGAGCAGTACTTC.

With regard to this clone: This sample includes further DNA sequences coding for the same CDR3. This chain uses TRBV28 with TRBJ2-7; TRBD1 might be the D (6 bases). Between the trimmed V and J ends, which lost 4 bases and 1 base, there was a span of 14 bases. The CDR3 has 15 residues. Germline CDR1 is MDHEN and CDR2 is SYDVKM. CDR3 DNA: TGTGCCAGCAGTTCACCGGGACAAGCGTCCTACGAGCAGTACTTC. Its protein product is CASSSPGQASYEQYF. Looking up the rest from reference TRBV28 and TRBJ2-7 gives the full variable domain: DVKVTQSSRYLVKRTGEKVFLECVQDMDHENMFWYRQDPGLGLRLIYFSYDVKMKEKGDIPEGYSVSREKKERFSLILESASTNQTSMYLCASSSPGQASYEQYFGPGTRLTVT.

V usage is TRBV28 and J usage is TRBJ2-2; TRBD1 might be the D (6 bases). The V gene's germline CDR1 is MDHEN and CDR2 SYDVKM. Trimming stripped 11 bases from V and 1 base from J, with 8 bases between. The CDR3 spans 12 residues. CDR3 sequence (DNA): TGTGCCGGACAGAGGAACACCGGGGAGCTGTTTTTT. It specifies CAGQRNTGELFF.

The chain has TRBV7-2 and TRBJ1-2; D perhaps matches TRBD1 (5 bases). Trimming shortened V by 1 base and J by 3 bases, and 12 bases separated the two germline ends. This CDR3 has 15 residues. Looked up from germline, CDR1 is SGHTA and CDR2 is FQGNSA. CDR3 sequence: CASSLGPTDYYGYTF. Written as DNA, the CDR3 is TGTGCCAGCAGCTTAGGACCGACAGACTACTATGGCTACACCTTC.